Only a few counts were recorded for the clone carrying this TCR beta chain. With the read ending 3 residues before the CDR3 end, the germline J gene is used to fill in that end. The sample is drawn from a study of T cell clonality in common variable immunodeficiency. Sequenced by immunoSEQ multiplex PCR; TCRdb stores in-frame clones only, minus some. This sample comprises approximately 75,000 clones, none seen once only. Trimming removed 6 bases from V and 1 base from J, with 18 bases in between. Germline V gene data show CDR1 as SNHLY and CDR2 as FYNNEI. The CDR3 is 16 amino acids. What was sequenced was peripheral blood mononuclear cells. This receptor was identified in a person between 18 and 69 years old in good health. This chain joins TRBV2 and TRBJ1-1, with D perhaps TRBD1 (5 bases). Incomplete CDR3 DNA: TGTGCCAGCAGGGACCCGAGCGGGCAGGGGAACACTGAA. This codes for CASRDPSGQGNTE. The complete CDR3 protein is CASRDPSGQGNTEAFF.